Following are 9 T cell receptor beta chains from one sample sequenced in a study of post-analysis software for immune sequencing data. Each TCR beta cDNA library carried unique molecular identifiers. TCRdb re-analysed the PCR reads in MiXCR, keeping a single row per CDR3 protein. This sample has more than 450,000 distinct CDR3 sequences, with around 47% found just once. Study-level findings and limits: Higher frequency in patients than in controls was seen for about five TRBV segments, with TRBV5-6, TRBV5-1 and TRBV20-1 among them.

The antigens these receptors bind are not known. Material for sequencing was blood. These receptors were collected from a girl between 10 and 17 years old with multiple sclerosis.

This clonotype came up a few times. The chain combines TRBV11-2 with TRBJ2-7, with D unresolved. Germline-derived CDR1 and CDR2 are SGHAT and FQNNGV. CDR3 size: 16 residues. V was trimmed by 2 bases and J by 1 base, leaving 15 bases between them. The CDR3 is CASSLLGLSESYEQYF. The CDR3 region has the DNA TGTGCCAGCAGCTTATTGGGCTTATCAGAGTCCTACGAGCAGTACTTC.

In this sample, this clonotype turned up a few times. CDR3 region: CASSLLGHYQETQYF. The DNA of the CDR3 is TGTGCCAGCAGCTTACTGGGACATTACCAAGAGACCCAGTACTTC. The chain uses TRBV7-3 and TRBJ2-5; tentative D call: TRBD1 (6 bases). The CDR3 contains 15 residues. The V end was cut by 2 bases, the J end by 0 bases, with 10 bases between. Per germline, CDR1 SGHTA and CDR2 FQGTGA.

The V call is TRBV29-1, the J call TRBJ2-7; TRBD2 matches 9 bases. This CDR3 contains 17 residues. The trim removed 1 base at V and 3 bases at J, leaving 13 bases unmatched. Germline V gene lookup returns CDR1 SQVTM and CDR2 ANQGSEA. CDR3: CSVEGWREGPRDYEQYF. In DNA form, the CDR3 reads TGCAGCGTTGAAGGTTGGCGGGAGGGCCCCCGAGACTACGAGCAGTACTTC.

The chain links TRBV6-1 to TRBJ1-2; D is unresolved. In germline, CDR1 is MNHNS, CDR2 SASEGT. V was clipped by 6 bases and J by 0 bases, with 8 bases between them. The CDR3 is 13 amino acids. The CDR3 here is CASRETPNYGYTF. The CDR3 DNA follows: TGTGCCAGCAGGGAGACACCTAACTATGGCTACACCTTC.

This clonotype has a handful of counts. The chain combines TRBV6-2 or TRBV6-3 with TRBJ1-1; 10 positions agree with TRBD1. The germline gives CDR1 MNHEY, CDR2 SVGEGT. V shed 8 bases and J 4 bases; nucleotides not matched to a gene: 1. The CDR3 runs to 12 residues. The CDR3 DNA follows: TGTGCCAGCGGACAGGGGGTCACTGAAGCTTTCTTT. This encodes CASGQGVTEAFF.

This clonotype was counted only a few times. The chain employs TRBV6-5 and TRBJ2-5, with D possibly matching TRBD1 (6 bases). The last part of the DNA fits TRBJ2-7 better; the J call may be wrong. CDR3 length: 14 amino acids. CDR1 and CDR2 (germline): MNHEY, SVGAGI. This CDR3 is CASSSQGRGGEQYF. CDR3 DNA sequence: TGTGCCAGCAGTTCACAGGGCCGGGGCGGCGAGCAGTACTTC.

The chain couples TRBV29-1 to TRBJ2-1; 8 nucleotides match TRBD1. Germline V gives CDR1 SQVTM, CDR2 ANQGSEA. J was trimmed by 2 bases and V by 4 bases; bases with no gene match: 4. The CDR3 runs to 14 residues. CDR3 in amino acids: CSVVGRGPYNEQFF. CDR3 nucleotide sequence: TGCAGCGTTGTTGGCAGGGGGCCCTACAATGAGCAGTTCTTC.

V usage is TRBV12-3 or TRBV12-4 and J usage is TRBJ2-5; the D gene is possibly TRBD1 (5 bases). The CDR3 sequence is 14 residues long. V was cut by 6 bases and J by 2 bases, with 13 bases left in between. The CDR3, as DNA: TGTGCCAGCAGACTCTTCGACAGACAAGAGACCCAGTACTTC. It specifies CASRLFDRQETQYF.

The chain is built from TRBV12-3 or TRBV12-4 and TRBJ2-7, with 7 bases fitting TRBD1. J lost 5 bases, V lost 4 bases, and 11 bases had no gene match. The CDR3 is 15 residues long. The CDR3, as DNA: TGTGCCAGCAGTTACCGACAGGGAATGGACCACGAGCAGTACTTC. Amino acid sequence: CASSYRQGMDHEQYF.